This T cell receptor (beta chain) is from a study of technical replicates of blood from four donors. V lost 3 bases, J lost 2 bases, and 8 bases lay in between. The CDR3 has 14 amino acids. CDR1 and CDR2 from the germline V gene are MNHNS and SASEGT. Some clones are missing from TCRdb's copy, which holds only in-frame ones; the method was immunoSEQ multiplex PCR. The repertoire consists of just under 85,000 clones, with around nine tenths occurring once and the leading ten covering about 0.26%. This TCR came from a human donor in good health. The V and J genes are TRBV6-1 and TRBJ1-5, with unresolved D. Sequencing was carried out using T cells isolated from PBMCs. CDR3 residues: CASSDGRGNQPQHF. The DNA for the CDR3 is TGTGCCAGCAGTGACGGGAGGGGCAATCAGCCCCAGCATTTT.